This entry concerns a single T cell receptor beta chain. Its antigen remains unidentified. Constant-segment primers served in 5'RACE that generated TCR alpha and TCR beta cDNA libraries bearing sample barcodes and UMIs. Each CDR3 protein is one row after TCRdb ran MiXCR on the 5' RACE reads. Of around 370,000 distinct CDR3 sequences in the sample, roughly 21% were seen once. The data were obtained in a study of T-cell memory formation after mild COVID-19. Study-level findings and limits: Among contracting clones, CD4+ were mainly CM/EM and CD8+ enriched in EMRA. Among clones contracting day 15 to 85, CD4/CD8 was balanced, whereas later expanders leaned CD4+. Cross-reactive memory apparently joined, as some responding clones appeared in pre-infection memory.

This TCR came from an adult woman who had mild COVID-19 (a few samples of this study predate the infection). Cell type and time point are not known. Sequences were obtained from PBMCs or a T cell subset sorted from them (not recorded which).

The CDR3 DNA reads as TGTGCCAGCAGGTCTCACTCCCTCACAGATACGCAGTATTTT. Protein product: CASRSHSLTDTQYF. The rearrangement uses TRBV28 and TRBJ2-3; D is uncertain. From germline, CDR1 is MDHEN and CDR2 SYDVKM. CDR3 size: 14 residues. Trimming pared 6 bases from V and 2 bases from J, leaving 12 bases between.